The sequence of this TCR beta chain was determined in a study of tumor and adjacent non-tumor tissue in lung cancer. On the study more broadly: Histology: 12 adenocarcinoma, a couple of squamous cell carcinoma, 1 small cell lung cancer. The patients, some ten men and about 5 women, were about 31 to 85 with stage I to III disease. Each sample yielded around 4.2 million productive TCRbeta reads on average.

There are a few counts of this clonotype. Its antigen is unidentified. Study-wide results and limits: Tumor tissue had significantly higher TCR diversity than normal lung.

The library came from three nested PCR rounds adapted from ARM-PCR protocols. In TCRdb, the multiplex PCR reads were re-called with MiXCR into one record per CDR3 protein. In the table there are 90,000 to 100,000 distinct CDR3 sequences, 80% of which are singletons. No cell sorting was done before RNA was extracted from the tissue. Distant lung tissue was collected more than 3 cm away from the tumor edge. The origin of this receptor is a man aged 55-75 years with small cell lung cancer. The sample comprised distant non-tumor lung tissue.

The DNA of the CDR3 is TGTGCCAGCGCGGGTCAGGGGGCAACCGGGGAGCTGTTTTTT. This codes for CASAGQGATGELFF. The chain carries TRBV2 and TRBJ2-2, with 8 bases aligning to TRBD1. With V trimmed by 8 bases and J by 5 bases, 7 bases remained unmatched. The germline V gene encodes CDR1 SNHLY and CDR2 FYNNEI. The CDR3 totals 14 residues. Based on the CDR3 plus reference TRBV2 and TRBJ2-2, the full variable domain is EPEVTQTPSHQVTQMGQEVILRCVPISNHLYFYWYRQILGQKVEFLVSFYNNEISEKSEIFDDQFSVERPDGSNFTLKIRSTKLEDSAMYFCASAGQGATGELFFGEGSRLTVL.